The T cell receptor (beta chain) under discussion was sequenced for a study of blood T cell repertoires in COVID-19. Study-level background: Acute and convalescent COVID-19 specimens originated in the United States, Italy and Spain. The cDNA or gDNA used as material had been derived from T cells, B-cell-depleted T cells, or PBMCs.

The CDR3 sequence is 14 residues long. CDR1 SEHNR and CDR2 FQNEAQ come from the germline V gene (reference sequence). V was clipped by 4 bases and J by 3 bases; unmatched bases: 5. Clones were read by immunoSEQ multiplex PCR, and TCRdb kept only the in-frame ones, dropping some. The sample includes over 100,000 clones, nearly 70% of them seen just once. This clonotype originated in a woman in her 70s with acute or convalescent COVID-19. Specimen: peripheral blood. The chain combines TRBV7-9 with TRBJ2-5, with 7 bases matching TRBD1. As DNA, the CDR3 is TGTGCCAGCAGCTCCGACAGGGAAAAAGAGACCCAGTACTTC. Translation gives CASSSDREKETQYF.